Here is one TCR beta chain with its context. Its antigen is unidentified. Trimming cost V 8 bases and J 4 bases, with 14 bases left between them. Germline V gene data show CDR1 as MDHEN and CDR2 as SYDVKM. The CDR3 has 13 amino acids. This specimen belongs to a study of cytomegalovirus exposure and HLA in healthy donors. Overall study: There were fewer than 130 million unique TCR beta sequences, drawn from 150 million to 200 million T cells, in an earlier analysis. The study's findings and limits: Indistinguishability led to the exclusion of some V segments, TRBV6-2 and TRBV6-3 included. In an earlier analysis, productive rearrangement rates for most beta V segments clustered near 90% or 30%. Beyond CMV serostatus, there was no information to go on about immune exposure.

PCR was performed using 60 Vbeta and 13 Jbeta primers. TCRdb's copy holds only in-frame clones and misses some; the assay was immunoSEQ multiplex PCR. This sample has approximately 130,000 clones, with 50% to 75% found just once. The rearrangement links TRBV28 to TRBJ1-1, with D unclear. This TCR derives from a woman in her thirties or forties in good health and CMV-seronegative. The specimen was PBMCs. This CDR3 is CASGSGFPTEAFF. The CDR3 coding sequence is TGTGCCAGCGGATCGGGGTTCCCCACTGAAGCTTTCTTT.